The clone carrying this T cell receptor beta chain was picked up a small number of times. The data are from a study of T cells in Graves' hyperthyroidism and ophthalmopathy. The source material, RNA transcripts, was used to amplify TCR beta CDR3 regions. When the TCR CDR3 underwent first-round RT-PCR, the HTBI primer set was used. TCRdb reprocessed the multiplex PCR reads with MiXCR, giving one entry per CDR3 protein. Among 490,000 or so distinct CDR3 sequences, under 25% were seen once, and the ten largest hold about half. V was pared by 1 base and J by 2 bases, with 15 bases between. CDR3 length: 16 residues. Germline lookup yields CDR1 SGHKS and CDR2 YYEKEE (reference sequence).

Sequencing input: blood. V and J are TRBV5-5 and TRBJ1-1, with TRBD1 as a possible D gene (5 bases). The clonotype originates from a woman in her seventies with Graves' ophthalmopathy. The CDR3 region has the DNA TGTGCCAGCAGCTTGTTGGACACAGGACCAAACACTGAAGCTTTCTTT. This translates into CASSLLDTGPNTEAFF.